A selection of T cell receptor beta chains follows, all from one sample in a study of blood T cell repertoires in COVID-19. Data came from immunoSEQ multiplex PCR; TCRdb stores just in-frame clones and leaves some out. The sample comprises roughly 250,000 clones, nearly 90% of which are singletons, and approximately 2.1% rests with the top ten. Sequenced sample: peripheral blood. These TCRs come from a woman aged 40 to 49 who had recovered from COVID-19. Each CDR3 is given with its conserved first and last residue. Each record gives: V gene, J gene, clone size, D gene, CDR3 DNA, CDR3 protein. The D gene is left open where the match is weak. Rows give clone size only sometimes, using once, few, many, or a class for an expanded clone.

v_call: TRBV5-4; j_call: TRBJ2-2; clone_size: NA; d_call: TRBD2; cdr3_nt: TGTGCCAGCAGCACGGGGTTAACTAGCGGGAGGGCCGGGGAGCTGTTTTTT; cdr3_aa: CASSTGLTSGRAGELFF
v_call: TRBV2; j_call: TRBJ1-2; clone_size: few; d_call: TRBD1; cdr3_nt: TGTGCCAGCAGTGTCCCCACAGGGGGTAACTATGGCTACACCTTC; cdr3_aa: CASSVPTGGNYGYTF
v_call: TRBV3-1/TRBV3-2; j_call: TRBJ2-3; clone_size: once; d_call: TRBD2; cdr3_nt: TGTGCCAGCAGCCAGTTCGCAGGGAGGGTCACAGATACGCAGTATTTT; cdr3_aa: CASSQFAGRVTDTQYF
v_call: TRBV19; j_call: TRBJ2-7; clone_size: NA; d_call: NA; cdr3_nt: TGTGCCAGTACCGGGGATCCGTGGGGCGAGCAGTACTTC; cdr3_aa: CASTGDPWGEQYF
v_call: TRBV11-3; j_call: TRBJ2-5; clone_size: NA; d_call: TRBD1; cdr3_nt: TGTGCCAGCAGCTTAGGGTCAGTTGAGACAACTAGGGACAGACAAGAGACCCAGTACTTC; cdr3_aa: CASSLGSVETTRDRQETQYF
v_call: TRBV24-1; j_call: TRBJ2-1; clone_size: NA; d_call: TRBD2; cdr3_nt: TGTGCCACCAGTAGGACTAGCGGAAGCTCCTACAATGAGCAGTTCTTC; cdr3_aa: CATSRTSGSSYNEQFF
v_call: TRBV27; j_call: TRBJ2-4; clone_size: NA; d_call: NA; cdr3_nt: TGTGCCAGCAGTTTATCGAGAGGGCAGACCAAAAACATTCAGTACTTC; cdr3_aa: CASSLSRGQTKNIQYF
v_call: TRBV7-2; j_call: TRBJ2-2; clone_size: NA; d_call: NA; cdr3_nt: TGTGCCAGCAGCCAACAGGTTAACACCGGGGAGCTGTTTTTT; cdr3_aa: CASSQQVNTGELFF
v_call: TRBV7-2; j_call: TRBJ2-1; clone_size: NA; d_call: NA; cdr3_nt: TGTGCCAGCAGCTCGGACAGTTACAATGAGCAGTTCTTC; cdr3_aa: CASSSDSYNEQFF
v_call: TRBV28; j_call: TRBJ2-7; clone_size: NA; d_call: TRBD1; cdr3_nt: TGTGCCAGCAGTTTCCCCGACAGGGCCTACGAGCAGTACTTC; cdr3_aa: CASSFPDRAYEQYF